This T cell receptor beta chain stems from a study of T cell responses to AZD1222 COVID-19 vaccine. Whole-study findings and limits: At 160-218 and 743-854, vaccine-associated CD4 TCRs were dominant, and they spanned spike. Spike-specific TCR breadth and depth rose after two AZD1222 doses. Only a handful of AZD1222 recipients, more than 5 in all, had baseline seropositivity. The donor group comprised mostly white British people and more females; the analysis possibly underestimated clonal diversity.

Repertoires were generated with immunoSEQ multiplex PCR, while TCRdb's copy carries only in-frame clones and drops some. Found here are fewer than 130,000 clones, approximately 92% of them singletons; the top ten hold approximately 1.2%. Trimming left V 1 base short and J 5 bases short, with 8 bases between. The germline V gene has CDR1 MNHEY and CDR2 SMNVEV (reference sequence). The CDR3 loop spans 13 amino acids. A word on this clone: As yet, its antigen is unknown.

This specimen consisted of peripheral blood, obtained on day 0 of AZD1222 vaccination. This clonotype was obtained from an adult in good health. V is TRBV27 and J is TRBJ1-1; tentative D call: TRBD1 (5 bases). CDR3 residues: CASSLWGRTEAFF. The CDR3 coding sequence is TGTGCCAGCAGTTTATGGGGACGGACTGAAGCTTTCTTT.